The rows below give T cell receptor beta chains drawn from one sample of a study of cytomegalovirus exposure and HLA in healthy donors. The protocol was immunoSEQ multiplex PCR, while the TCRdb copy is restricted to in-frame clones and leaves out a portion. Of around 91,000 clones listed, roughly two thirds are singletons. Sequenced: PBMCs. These receptors all come from a human donor in good health. The CDR3 runs from the conserved cysteine through the conserved F or W. The D gene is left open where the match is weak. The listing skips clone size in some rows; elsewhere it reads once, few, many or a size class.

abundance: -
d_gene: -
j_gene: TRBJ1-1
v_gene: TRBV14
CDR3nt: TGTGCCAGCAGCCAAGATCGTAACACTGAAGCTTTCTTT
CDR3aa: CASSQDRNTEAFF

abundance: few
d_gene: -
j_gene: TRBJ1-3
v_gene: TRBV7-8
CDR3nt: TGTGCCAGCAGCTTAGGGCTTGCCTCTGGAAACACCATATATTTT
CDR3aa: CASSLGLASGNTIYF

abundance: -
d_gene: -
j_gene: TRBJ2-1
v_gene: TRBV2
CDR3nt: TGTGCCAGCGGAGTGTCCTACAATGAGCAGTTCTTC
CDR3aa: CASGVSYNEQFF

abundance: once
d_gene: TRBD1
j_gene: TRBJ2-2
v_gene: TRBV7-8
CDR3nt: TGTGCCAGCAGCTTAGCGTACAGGGGGACGACCGGGGAGCTGTTTTTT
CDR3aa: CASSLAYRGTTGELFF

abundance: -
d_gene: TRBD2
j_gene: TRBJ2-1
v_gene: TRBV19
CDR3nt: TGTGCCAGTAGTCCCCACCGCGGGGGGGTAATGAATGAGCAGTTCTTC
CDR3aa: CASSPHRGGVMNEQFF

abundance: -
d_gene: -
j_gene: TRBJ2-7
v_gene: TRBV5-3
CDR3nt: TGTGCCAGAAGCACCGGGACAAGATCCTACGAGCAGTACTTC
CDR3aa: CARSTGTRSYEQYF

abundance: -
d_gene: -
j_gene: TRBJ2-7
v_gene: TRBV6-5
CDR3nt: TGTGCCAGTCAGACACCTCCCTACGAGCAGTACTTC
CDR3aa: CASQTPPYEQYF

abundance: -
d_gene: -
j_gene: TRBJ1-2
v_gene: TRBV30
CDR3nt: TGTGCCTGGAGTGCATCCGCGGCGGCCTTCTATGGCTACACCTTC
CDR3aa: CAWSASAAAFYGYTF

abundance: -
d_gene: -
j_gene: TRBJ2-7
v_gene: TRBV7-2
CDR3nt: TGTGCCAGCACCCCCCTAGGGGGATTAGTCTACGAGCAGTACTTC
CDR3aa: CASTPLGGLVYEQYF

abundance: -
d_gene: -
j_gene: TRBJ2-7
v_gene: TRBV5-1
CDR3nt: TGCGCCAGCAGCTTGCAGGGGATCTACGAGCAGTACTTC
CDR3aa: CASSLQGIYEQYF

abundance: few
d_gene: TRBD1
j_gene: TRBJ2-7
v_gene: TRBV19
CDR3nt: TGTGCCAGTAGTCCCAGACAGGGGGGCCACTACGAGCAGTACTTC
CDR3aa: CASSPRQGGHYEQYF

abundance: -
d_gene: TRBD1
j_gene: TRBJ2-3
v_gene: TRBV15
CDR3nt: TGTGCCACCAGTCGACAGGGAAACCTCCCGTGGGATACGCAGTATTTT
CDR3aa: CATSRQGNLPWDTQYF

abundance: once
d_gene: -
j_gene: TRBJ2-7
v_gene: TRBV7-8
CDR3nt: TGTGCCAGCAGCTACGGGGTTTACGAGCAGTACTTC
CDR3aa: CASSYGVYEQYF

abundance: -
d_gene: TRBD2
j_gene: TRBJ2-3
v_gene: TRBV5-1
CDR3nt: TGCGCCAGCAGCTTGGGACTAGCGGGGACCAAGGATACGCAGTATTTT
CDR3aa: CASSLGLAGTKDTQYF

abundance: -
d_gene: TRBD1
j_gene: TRBJ1-5
v_gene: TRBV7-8
CDR3nt: TGTGCCAGCAGCGGACAGGGTTTTAGCAATCAGCCCCAGCATTTT
CDR3aa: CASSGQGFSNQPQHF

abundance: -
d_gene: TRBD2
j_gene: TRBJ2-7
v_gene: TRBV7-9
CDR3nt: TGTGCCAGCAGCGACCGTACTAGCGGACATCTCTCCTACGAGCAGTACTTC
CDR3aa: CASSDRTSGHLSYEQYF

abundance: -
d_gene: TRBD1
j_gene: TRBJ2-7
v_gene: TRBV5-4
CDR3nt: TGTGCCAGCAGCTTGGCCGGGACAGGGGGTCTCTACGAGCAGTACTTC
CDR3aa: CASSLAGTGGLYEQYF

abundance: -
d_gene: -
j_gene: TRBJ2-3
v_gene: TRBV6-5
CDR3nt: TGTGCCAGCAGCCGACTCCGAGGGACAGATACGCAGTATTTT
CDR3aa: CASSRLRGTDTQYF

abundance: few
d_gene: -
j_gene: TRBJ1-3
v_gene: TRBV23-1
CDR3nt: TGCGCCAGCAGTCAATCGCGCTGGGGAAACACCATATATTTT
CDR3aa: CASSQSRWGNTIYF

abundance: -
d_gene: TRBD2
j_gene: TRBJ2-2
v_gene: TRBV2
CDR3nt: TGTGCCAGCAGTGACGGGCGGGGGGTAGGGGAGCTGTTTTTT
CDR3aa: CASSDGRGVGELFF

abundance: -
d_gene: TRBD1
j_gene: TRBJ1-1
v_gene: TRBV4-1
CDR3nt: TGCGCCAGCAGCCAGCCGGGACAGTTGAACACTGAAGCTTTCTTT
CDR3aa: CASSQPGQLNTEAFF

abundance: few
d_gene: -
j_gene: TRBJ2-2
v_gene: TRBV9
CDR3nt: TGTGCCAGCAGCACCATCGGGGTCTGGAACACCGGGGAGCTGTTTTTT
CDR3aa: CASSTIGVWNTGELFF

abundance: -
d_gene: TRBD1
j_gene: TRBJ2-7
v_gene: TRBV5-4
CDR3nt: TGTGCCAGCAGCCAGGGACAGAACTACGAGCAGTACTTC
CDR3aa: CASSQGQNYEQYF

abundance: -
d_gene: -
j_gene: TRBJ2-4
v_gene: TRBV7-6
CDR3nt: TGTGCCAGCAGCATGGGTCGACTAGCCAAAAACATTCAGTACTTC
CDR3aa: CASSMGRLAKNIQYF

abundance: -
d_gene: -
j_gene: TRBJ1-3
v_gene: TRBV6-5
CDR3nt: TGTGCCAGTACTGGGGGGAGCTCTGGAAACACCATATATTTT
CDR3aa: CASTGGSSGNTIYF

abundance: -
d_gene: -
j_gene: TRBJ1-1
v_gene: TRBV5-5
CDR3nt: TGTGCCAGCAGTATCGACACCACTGAAGCTTTCTTT
CDR3aa: CASSIDTTEAFF

abundance: once
d_gene: -
j_gene: TRBJ2-5
v_gene: TRBV6-5
CDR3nt: TGTGCCAGCAGTTTCAATCAGGGGTCCGGGACCCAGTACTTC
CDR3aa: CASSFNQGSGTQYF

abundance: few
d_gene: -
j_gene: TRBJ2-1
v_gene: TRBV7-3
CDR3nt: TGTGCCAGCACCCCGGCGGAGGGTCGGGATGAGCAGTTCTTC
CDR3aa: CASTPAEGRDEQFF

abundance: -
d_gene: -
j_gene: TRBJ2-5
v_gene: TRBV18
CDR3nt: TGTGCCAGCTCACCGGGGGGAGAGACCCAGTACTTC
CDR3aa: CASSPGGETQYF

abundance: -
d_gene: -
j_gene: TRBJ2-6
v_gene: TRBV2
CDR3nt: TGTGCCAGCAGTGAAATGGCGGCCCGTCGATCTGGGGCCAACGTCCTGACTTTC
CDR3aa: CASSEMAARRSGANVLTF

abundance: -
d_gene: -
j_gene: TRBJ2-7
v_gene: TRBV18
CDR3nt: TGTGCCAGCTCACCGGTAGCCTACGAGCAGTACTTC
CDR3aa: CASSPVAYEQYF

abundance: once
d_gene: -
j_gene: TRBJ1-1
v_gene: TRBV5-8
CDR3nt: TGTGCCAGCAGCTTGTCCGAGCGGGTCGCGGTAGCATCTGAAGCTTTCTTT
CDR3aa: CASSLSERVAVASEAFF

abundance: -
d_gene: TRBD1
j_gene: TRBJ2-3
v_gene: TRBV7-2
CDR3nt: TGTGCCAGCAGCTCACCTGGGACAGGGCGAGATACGCAGTATTTT
CDR3aa: CASSSPGTGRDTQYF

abundance: -
d_gene: -
j_gene: TRBJ2-3
v_gene: TRBV9
CDR3nt: TGTGCCAGCAGCGTAACGGGGGGCCAAGATACGCAGTATTTT
CDR3aa: CASSVTGGQDTQYF

abundance: -
d_gene: TRBD1
j_gene: TRBJ2-7
v_gene: TRBV7-2
CDR3nt: TGTGCCAGCAGCTTAACGGGACAGGAACCCTCCTACGAGCAGTACTTC
CDR3aa: CASSLTGQEPSYEQYF

abundance: -
d_gene: -
j_gene: TRBJ2-7
v_gene: TRBV20-1
CDR3nt: TGCAGTGCTAGCGGAGACTACGAGCAGTACTTC
CDR3aa: CSASGDYEQYF

abundance: -
d_gene: TRBD1
j_gene: TRBJ1-1
v_gene: TRBV19
CDR3nt: TGTGCCAGTAGTCTAAGGACAGGGGGCCTTAACACTGAAGCTTTCTTT
CDR3aa: CASSLRTGGLNTEAFF

abundance: -
d_gene: TRBD1
j_gene: TRBJ1-4
v_gene: TRBV5-6
CDR3nt: TGTGCCAGCAGCATTGGGACAGTTGAAAAACTGTTTTTT
CDR3aa: CASSIGTVEKLFF

abundance: -
d_gene: TRBD2
j_gene: TRBJ2-1
v_gene: TRBV7-2
CDR3nt: TGTGCCAGCAGCTTAGGGACTAGCGTGTACAATGAGCAGTTCTTC
CDR3aa: CASSLGTSVYNEQFF

abundance: -
d_gene: -
j_gene: TRBJ2-1
v_gene: TRBV7-3
CDR3nt: TGTGCCAGCAGCCCCAACCAGGGCACCTACAATGAGCAGTTCTTC
CDR3aa: CASSPNQGTYNEQFF

abundance: -
d_gene: TRBD1
j_gene: TRBJ1-2
v_gene: TRBV7-9
CDR3nt: TGTGCCAGCAGCTTAAGGGACAGGGGAGTGCGAGGCTATGGCTACACCTTC
CDR3aa: CASSLRDRGVRGYGYTF

abundance: few
d_gene: -
j_gene: TRBJ1-1
v_gene: TRBV9
CDR3nt: TGTGCCAGCAGCGTAGCGGTATCGAACACTGAAGCTTTCTTT
CDR3aa: CASSVAVSNTEAFF

abundance: few
d_gene: -
j_gene: TRBJ1-2
v_gene: TRBV6-1
CDR3nt: TGTGCCAGCAGTGAAGGGCAGGGCTATGGCTACACCTTC
CDR3aa: CASSEGQGYGYTF